The 22 T cell receptor beta chains presented below share a single source sample, sequenced in a study of blood T cell repertoires in COVID-19. Sequenced by immunoSEQ multiplex PCR; TCRdb stores in-frame clones only, minus some. The table records tens of thousands of clones, roughly nine tenths of them present only once. Material for sequencing was peripheral blood. These receptor sequences come from a man aged 25-40 years with active or convalescent COVID-19.

This clone was seen just once. This chain connects TRBV5-6 to TRBJ1-2; D ambiguous. In germline, CDR1 is SGHDT, CDR2 YYEEEE. V was cut by 4 bases and J by 2 bases, with 9 bases left in between. This CDR3 is built from 13 residues. CDR3 nucleotides: TGTGCCAGCAGCCCTCCCGGGAACTATGGCTACACCTTC. This translates into CASSPPGNYGYTF.

The table lists this clone with a few counts. The gene calls are TRBV18 and TRBJ1-4; 12 bases fit TRBD1. This CDR3 contains 14 residues. Trimming cost V 3 bases and J 8 bases; bases outside gene matches: 1. From germline, CDR1 is KGHSH and CDR2 LQKENI. The CDR3 DNA sequence: TGTGCCAGCTCACCGGGACAGGGGGCGGAAAAACTGTTTTTT. This gives the protein CASSPGQGAEKLFF.

The chain employs TRBV2 and TRBJ1-5; tentative D call: TRBD1 (5 bases). The V end lost 4 bases, the J end lost 1 base, and 11 bases lay between the germline ends. CDR3 length: 15 residues. Germline CDR1 reads SNHLY; CDR2 reads FYNNEI. The CDR3 bases are TGTGCCAGCAGTGTGCAGGGACTAAGCAATCAGCCCCAGCATTTT. The encoded protein is CASSVQGLSNQPQHF. Full variable domain (rest looked up from reference TRBV2 and TRBJ1-5): EPEVTQTPSHQVTQMGQEVILRCVPISNHLYFYWYRQILGQKVEFLVSFYNNEISEKSEIFDDQFSVERPDGSNFTLKIRSTKLEDSAMYFCASSVQGLSNQPQHFGDGTRLSIL.

The V and J genes are TRBV5-5 and TRBJ1-6, with TRBD1 matching 8 bases. The CDR3 consists of 15 residues. Germline CDR1 and CDR2: SGHKS and YYEKEE (reference sequence). Germline trimming cut 2 bases from V and 7 bases from J; bases unmatched to any gene: 5. The CDR3 bases are TGTGCCAGCAGCTTCGTGTGGACAGGGAATTCACCCCTCCACTTT. Encoded protein: CASSFVWTGNSPLHF.

This chain joins TRBV11-2 and TRBJ1-6; D is unclear. CDR1 and CDR2 from the germline V gene are SGHAT and FQNNGV. V was shortened by 3 bases and J by 5 bases, with 5 bases between the two germline ends. CDR3 length: 13 residues. This CDR3 is CASSLFDNSPLHF. CDR3 DNA sequence: TGTGCCAGCAGCTTGTTCGATAATTCACCCCTCCACTTT.

CDR3 nucleotides: TGTGCCAGCTCGATATCGGGACAGAATAATTCACCCCTCCACTTT. It encodes CASSISGQNNSPLHF. The genes are TRBV18 and TRBJ1-6; TRBD1 aligns across 7 bases. The ends lost 6 bases at V and 5 bases at J; junction bases unmatched: 7. The CDR3 is 15 amino acids. CDR1 and CDR2 from the germline V gene are KGHSH and LQKENI.

V gene TRBV18 combines with J gene TRBJ1-5; 7 bases map to TRBD1. CDR3 length: 16 residues. Losses at the gene ends were 5 bases for V and 3 bases for J; bases not matched to a gene: 10. From germline, CDR1 is KGHSH and CDR2 LQKENI. The DNA of the CDR3 is TGTGCCAGCTCAACAACCGGGACAGTTTACAATCAGCCCCAGCATTTT. Its translation: CASSTTGTVYNQPQHF.

The chain couples TRBV27 to TRBJ1-5; TRBD1 is a possible D gene (6 bases). CDR1 and CDR2 (germline): MNHEY, SMNVEV (reference sequence). Trimming left V 5 bases short and J 3 bases short, with 11 bases between. The CDR3 is 14 residues long. The CDR3 sequence is CASSNRGFNQPQHF. As DNA, the CDR3 is TGTGCCAGCAGTAATAGGGGGTTCAATCAGCCCCAGCATTTT.

This clone was observed once. Within the sample, other DNA sequences also encode this same CDR3. The chain has TRBV5-1 and TRBJ1-6, with TRBD1 matching over 8 bases. Germline assignment: CDR1 SGHRS and CDR2 YFSETQ. This CDR3 region has 13 residues. The junction had 2 bases not matched to a gene; V was cut back by 5 bases and J by 7 bases. The CDR3 spells CASRTGANSPLHF. CDR3 bases: TGCGCCAGCAGGACAGGGGCAAATTCACCCCTCCACTTT.

The J gene is TRBJ2-2, the V gene TRBV7-2; D not certain. CDR1 SGHTA and CDR2 FQGNSA come from the germline V gene. Trimming removed 2 bases from V and 6 bases from J, with 4 bases in between. CDR3 size: 12 residues. The CDR3 loop reads CASSLPAGELFF. CDR3 sequence (DNA): TGTGCCAGCAGCTTACCCGCCGGGGAGCTGTTTTTT. Supplemented by reference TRBV7-2 and TRBJ2-2, the full variable domain reads GAGVSQSPSNKVTEKGKDVELRCDPISGHTALYWYRQSLGQGLEFLIYFQGNSAPDKSGLPSDRFSAERTGGSVSTLTIQRTQQEDSAVYLCASSLPAGELFFGEGSRLTVL.

The chain carries TRBV4-2 and TRBJ2-3, with no clear D. Trimming took off 2 bases at V and 6 bases at J, with 9 bases between the two ends. The CDR3 has 13 residues. Germline CDR1 LGHNA, CDR2 YNFKEQ. CDR3 nucleotide sequence: TGTGCCAGCAGCCAACTCAAGGAGGATACGCAGTATTTT. Translating gives CASSQLKEDTQYF.

The chain joins TRBV9 to TRBJ1-5; TRBD1 is a possible D gene (5 bases). Trimming shortened V by 2 bases and J by 7 bases, and 10 bases separated the two germline ends. Germline V gene lookup returns CDR1 SGDLS and CDR2 YYNGEE. CDR3 length equals 13 residues. CDR3 sequence reads: CASSVSQGQPQHF. In DNA form, the CDR3 reads TGTGCCAGCAGCGTCAGCCAGGGACAGCCCCAGCATTTT.

The chain combines TRBV12-3 or TRBV12-4 with TRBJ2-1, with 9 bases lining up with TRBD2. With V trimmed by 6 bases and J by 6 bases, 0 bases remained unmatched. The CDR3 has 12 amino acids. DNA of the CDR3: TGTGCCAGCAGGGGACTAGCCAATGAGCAGTTCTTC. Protein product: CASRGLANEQFF.

The chain joins TRBV5-5 to TRBJ2-1; 9 bases line up with TRBD2. Germline V gene data show CDR1 as SGHKS and CDR2 as YYEKEE (reference sequence). The J segment lost 0 bases and the V segment lost 2 bases, leaving 3 bases of the junction unmatched. There are 16 residues in the CDR3. CDR3 sequence (DNA): TGTGCCAGCAGCTTCGGCGGGAGGGCCTCCTACAATGAGCAGTTCTTC. This translates into CASSFGGRASYNEQFF. Based on the CDR3 plus reference TRBV5-5 and TRBJ2-1, the full variable domain is DAGVTQSPTHLIKTRGQQVTLRCSPISGHKSVSWYQQVLGQGPQFIFQYYEKEERGRGNFPDRFSARQFPNYSSELNVNALLLGDSALYLCASSFGGRASYNEQFFGPGTRLTVL.

The CDR3 DNA follows: TGTGCCAGCAGTTATCTGGGGGGCACTGAAGCTTTCTTT. As protein: CASSYLGGTEAFF. The rearrangement uses TRBV6-2 or TRBV6-3 and TRBJ1-1; D may be TRBD1 (5 bases). Germline CDR1 reads MNHEY; CDR2 reads SVGEGT. The CDR3 loop spans 13 amino acids. V shed 3 bases and J shed 4 bases, with 9 bases lying between them.

The J gene is TRBJ2-5, the V gene TRBV7-9; 9 bases match TRBD2. In germline, CDR1 is SEHNR, CDR2 FQNEAQ (reference sequence). Unmatched junction bases numbered 3, after V lost 0 bases and J lost 4 bases. The CDR3 totals 15 residues. CDR3 coding DNA: TGTGCCAGCAGCTTAGCCAGTAGCGGGGGAGAGACCCAGTACTTC. Its translation is CASSLASSGGETQYF.

The chain employs TRBV9 and TRBJ2-3; 7 bases map to TRBD2. This CDR3 contains 16 residues. Trimming removed 3 bases from V and 8 bases from J; junction bases left unmatched: 15. CDR1 and CDR2 (germline): SGDLS, YYNGEE. The CDR3 protein is CASSAGDYLGVVTQYF. CDR3 nucleotides: TGTGCCAGCAGCGCCGGGGACTATCTGGGTGTAGTTACGCAGTATTTT.

The CDR3: CSVVQNDEPQHF. In nucleotides, the CDR3 is TGCAGCGTTGTACAAAACGATGAGCCCCAGCATTTT. The chain carries TRBV29-1 and TRBJ1-5; no clear D. The CDR3 is 12 residues long. Trimming shortened V by 4 bases and J by 8 bases, and 12 bases separated the two germline ends. Germline loops: CDR1 SQVTM, CDR2 ANQGSEA.

The chain carries TRBV5-1 and TRBJ2-3, with 13 bases lining up with TRBD2. V shed 5 bases, J shed 7 bases, and the junction held 10 bases outside the gene matches. CDR1 and CDR2 from the germline V gene are SGHRS and YFSETQ. The CDR3 runs to 16 residues. The CDR3 nucleotides read TGCGCCAGCAGTCCCTGGGGACTAGCGGGAACGAATACGCAGTATTTT. Its protein product is CASSPWGLAGTNTQYF.

The V gene is TRBV10-1, the J gene TRBJ2-2; 8 nucleotides agree with TRBD2. The CDR3 loop spans 14 amino acids. Germline V gene lookup returns CDR1 WNHNN and CDR2 SYGVQD (reference sequence). The V gene end was trimmed by 7 bases and the J gene end by 7 bases; junction bases not matched to a gene: 8. The CDR3 here is CASNSGGVGGELFF. For the CDR3, the DNA is TGCGCCAGCAACTCGGGGGGGGTCGGCGGGGAGCTGTTTTTT.

This chain links TRBV4-2 with TRBJ1-1; TRBD1 is a possible D gene (6 bases). Germline V CDR1 and CDR2: LGHNA, YNFKEQ. The CDR3 loop spans 15 amino acids. Trimming took 1 base from V and 1 from J, leaving 10 bases between them. As DNA, the CDR3 is TGTGCCAGCAGCCAAGGGGACACGACGAACACTGAAGCTTTCTTT. Protein: CASSQGDTTNTEAFF.

This clone was counted only a few times. The gene calls are TRBV7-9 and TRBJ2-7; 10 nucleotides align to TRBD2. Losses at the gene ends were 2 bases for V and 2 bases for J; bases not matched to a gene: 6. CDR1 and CDR2 from the germline V gene are SEHNR and FQNEAQ (reference sequence). The CDR3 length is 16 residues. CDR3 bases: TGTGCCAGCAGCTTAAGTAGGACTAGCGGCACCTACGAGCAGTACTTC. This sequence encodes CASSLSRTSGTYEQYF.